A selection of T cell receptor beta chains follows, all from one sample in a study of cytomegalovirus exposure and HLA in healthy donors. Produced via immunoSEQ multiplex PCR; TCRdb's table is partial and in-frame only. The data hold about 150,000 clones, with approximately 80% observed a single time. The specimen sequenced was PBMCs. The receptors originated from a woman in her thirties or forties in good health and CMV-seronegative. CDR3s include the opening cysteine and the closing phenylalanine or tryptophan. The order of the fields is D gene, J gene, clone size, V gene, CDR3 DNA, CDR3 protein. A D gene is named only where the DNA matches it firmly. Expanded clones get a size class; other rows say once, few or many, or leave the size out.

d_gene: .; j_gene: TRBJ2-2; abundance: few; v_gene: TRBV5-4; CDR3nt: TGTGCCAGCAGCTGGGAGCAGGGGACCGGGGAGCTGTTTTTT; CDR3aa: CASSWEQGTGELFF
d_gene: .; j_gene: TRBJ2-5; abundance: .; v_gene: TRBV5-1; CDR3nt: TGCGCCAGCAGCTTGAGGGGGATCCGAGAGACCCAGTACTTC; CDR3aa: CASSLRGIRETQYF
d_gene: TRBD1; j_gene: TRBJ1-1; abundance: .; v_gene: TRBV7-8; CDR3nt: TGTGCCAGCAGCCTTGGACAGGGGAGTACTGAAGCTTTCTTT; CDR3aa: CASSLGQGSTEAFF
d_gene: TRBD2; j_gene: TRBJ2-7; abundance: .; v_gene: TRBV9; CDR3nt: TGTGCCAGCAGCCCGGGACTAGCGGCCTCCCCCTACGAGCAGTACTTC; CDR3aa: CASSPGLAASPYEQYF
d_gene: .; j_gene: TRBJ1-4; abundance: .; v_gene: TRBV6-5; CDR3nt: TGTGCCAGCACCCATGGAGGTACCAATGAAAAACTGTTTTTT; CDR3aa: CASTHGGTNEKLFF
d_gene: TRBD1; j_gene: TRBJ1-5; abundance: .; v_gene: TRBV2; CDR3nt: TGTGCCAGCTCCGGACAGGGAATTCAGCCCCAGCATTTT; CDR3aa: CASSGQGIQPQHF
d_gene: .; j_gene: TRBJ1-1; abundance: .; v_gene: TRBV29-1; CDR3nt: TGCAGCGTTGAAACCCGGGGGACTGAAGCTTTCTTT; CDR3aa: CSVETRGTEAFF
d_gene: .; j_gene: TRBJ2-5; abundance: .; v_gene: TRBV5-4; CDR3nt: TGTGCCAGCAGCTTTGTTGGCCGTAAAGAGACCCAGTACTTC; CDR3aa: CASSFVGRKETQYF
d_gene: TRBD1; j_gene: TRBJ2-1; abundance: once; v_gene: TRBV27; CDR3nt: TGTGCCAGCAGTTCCCAAGGACAGGGTAGATTCAATGAGCAGTTCTTC; CDR3aa: CASSSQGQGRFNEQFF
d_gene: TRBD1; j_gene: TRBJ1-1; abundance: .; v_gene: TRBV6-6; CDR3nt: TGTGCCAGCAGTTACTCCACAGGGGGCATTTACACTGAAGCTTTCTTT; CDR3aa: CASSYSTGGIYTEAFF
d_gene: .; j_gene: TRBJ2-3; abundance: .; v_gene: TRBV5-1; CDR3nt: TGCGCCAGCAGCTTGCATTTAGCTAGCACAGATACGCAGTATTTT; CDR3aa: CASSLHLASTDTQYF
d_gene: TRBD2; j_gene: TRBJ2-1; abundance: .; v_gene: TRBV13; CDR3nt: TGTGCCAGCAGCTCCACCGGGACTAGCGGCTACAATGAGCAGTTCTTC; CDR3aa: CASSSTGTSGYNEQFF
d_gene: .; j_gene: TRBJ2-1; abundance: .; v_gene: TRBV5-1; CDR3nt: TGCGCCAGCAGCTCCTCCGGGACTGCTTACAATGAGCAGTTCTTC; CDR3aa: CASSSSGTAYNEQFF
d_gene: .; j_gene: TRBJ2-1; abundance: .; v_gene: TRBV5-5; CDR3nt: TGTGCCAGCAGCCTATGGGGGGCGGGAGCCTCCTACAATGAGCAGTTCTTC; CDR3aa: CASSLWGAGASYNEQFF
d_gene: TRBD1; j_gene: TRBJ1-2; abundance: .; v_gene: TRBV4-1; CDR3nt: TGCGCCAGCAGCCAACCCGGGACAGAGAACTATGGCTACACCTTC; CDR3aa: CASSQPGTENYGYTF
d_gene: TRBD1; j_gene: TRBJ1-1; abundance: .; v_gene: TRBV11-2; CDR3nt: TGTGCCAGCAGCTTAGGAGACAGGGGAACTGAAGCTTTCTTT; CDR3aa: CASSLGDRGTEAFF
d_gene: .; j_gene: TRBJ2-7; abundance: .; v_gene: TRBV5-4; CDR3nt: TGTGCCAGCAGCCCTAACACAGGGTACGAGCAGTACTTC; CDR3aa: CASSPNTGYEQYF
d_gene: .; j_gene: TRBJ2-5; abundance: .; v_gene: TRBV5-1; CDR3nt: TGCGCCAGCAGCTTGGACAGGTGGGAGACCCAGTACTTC; CDR3aa: CASSLDRWETQYF
d_gene: .; j_gene: TRBJ1-1; abundance: .; v_gene: TRBV6-4; CDR3nt: TGTGCCAGCAGTCCCGGTACTAACACTGAAGCTTTCTTT; CDR3aa: CASSPGTNTEAFF
d_gene: TRBD1; j_gene: TRBJ2-7; abundance: .; v_gene: TRBV2; CDR3nt: TGTGCCAGCAGTGCAGGGGGTTTAAGGAACGAGCAGTACTTC; CDR3aa: CASSAGGLRNEQYF
d_gene: TRBD1; j_gene: TRBJ2-7; abundance: .; v_gene: TRBV30; CDR3nt: TGTGCCTGGAGTCCGGACAGGGCCTACGAGCAGTACTTC; CDR3aa: CAWSPDRAYEQYF
d_gene: TRBD1; j_gene: TRBJ2-6; abundance: .; v_gene: TRBV5-1; CDR3nt: TGCGCCAGCGGCCACGGGACAGGTTCGTACTCTGGGGCCAACGTCCTGACTTTC; CDR3aa: CASGHGTGSYSGANVLTF
d_gene: TRBD1; j_gene: TRBJ1-1; abundance: few; v_gene: TRBV6-4; CDR3nt: TGTGCCAGCAGTGACTCCCTAGGGACAGGGGGCACTGAAGCTTTCTTT; CDR3aa: CASSDSLGTGGTEAFF
d_gene: TRBD2; j_gene: TRBJ2-7; abundance: .; v_gene: TRBV7-8; CDR3nt: TGTGCCAGCAGCTATGCCGTAGCGGGATTCGTTTCCTACGAGCAGTACTTC; CDR3aa: CASSYAVAGFVSYEQYF
d_gene: .; j_gene: TRBJ2-3; abundance: .; v_gene: TRBV10-3; CDR3nt: TGTGCCACCTATAGCGGAAGCACAGATACGCAGTATTTT; CDR3aa: CATYSGSTDTQYF
d_gene: TRBD2; j_gene: TRBJ2-1; abundance: .; v_gene: TRBV7-8; CDR3nt: TGTGCCAGCAGCCAAGCGGGAGGGAGCTCCTACAATGAGCAGTTCTTC; CDR3aa: CASSQAGGSSYNEQFF
d_gene: .; j_gene: TRBJ2-7; abundance: few; v_gene: TRBV28; CDR3nt: TGTGCCAGCAGTTTCGTCCCGGACAGATCCTACGAGCAGTACTTC; CDR3aa: CASSFVPDRSYEQYF
d_gene: TRBD2; j_gene: TRBJ2-5; abundance: .; v_gene: TRBV11-2; CDR3nt: TGTGCCAGCAGCTCGGGGGGGAGGGCCGCAGAGACCCAGTACTTC; CDR3aa: CASSSGGRAAETQYF
d_gene: TRBD1; j_gene: TRBJ1-2; abundance: few; v_gene: TRBV19; CDR3nt: TGTGCCAGTAGTCTAGCCCGGCGACAGGGGTCCGATGGCTACACCTTC; CDR3aa: CASSLARRQGSDGYTF
d_gene: TRBD1; j_gene: TRBJ1-4; abundance: few; v_gene: TRBV7-4; CDR3nt: TGTGCCAGCAGCTCCCCAAACCGGGACAGTGTTAATGAAAAACTGTTTTTT; CDR3aa: CASSSPNRDSVNEKLFF
d_gene: .; j_gene: TRBJ1-1; abundance: .; v_gene: TRBV11-3; CDR3nt: TGTGCCAGCAGCTTAGATCCACAGGGGAACACTGAAGCTTTCTTT; CDR3aa: CASSLDPQGNTEAFF
d_gene: .; j_gene: TRBJ2-7; abundance: .; v_gene: TRBV11-3; CDR3nt: TGTGCCAGCAGCTTAGGACCACCCGGAGTCTACGAGCAGTACTTC; CDR3aa: CASSLGPPGVYEQYF
d_gene: .; j_gene: TRBJ1-1; abundance: .; v_gene: TRBV10-1; CDR3nt: TGCGCCAGCAGAGAGGGTCGTGGGGGGTTCAACACTGAAGCTTTCTTT; CDR3aa: CASREGRGGFNTEAFF
d_gene: .; j_gene: TRBJ2-5; abundance: .; v_gene: TRBV11-3; CDR3nt: TGTGCCAGCAGCTTAGCGGTCACCCAAGAGACCCAGTACTTC; CDR3aa: CASSLAVTQETQYF
d_gene: .; j_gene: TRBJ1-5; abundance: .; v_gene: TRBV13; CDR3nt: TGTGCCAGCAGCTTTAGGTCAGGGGATAGCAATCAGCCCCAGCATTTT; CDR3aa: CASSFRSGDSNQPQHF
d_gene: TRBD1; j_gene: TRBJ2-1; abundance: .; v_gene: TRBV10-3; CDR3nt: TGTGCCACCGGGACAGGGGATTACAATGAGCAGTTCTTC; CDR3aa: CATGTGDYNEQFF
d_gene: .; j_gene: TRBJ1-1; abundance: .; v_gene: TRBV11-3; CDR3nt: TGTGCCAGCAGCTTAGGCGTTGAAGCTTTCTTT; CDR3aa: CASSLGVEAFF
d_gene: .; j_gene: TRBJ1-2; abundance: .; v_gene: TRBV15; CDR3nt: TGTGCCACCAGCAGAGATTTTGCGTCTGGCTACACCTTC; CDR3aa: CATSRDFASGYTF
d_gene: .; j_gene: TRBJ2-5; abundance: few; v_gene: TRBV10-3; CDR3nt: TGTGCCATCAGTGAGCAGGGAGAGACCCAGTACTTC; CDR3aa: CAISEQGETQYF
d_gene: .; j_gene: TRBJ1-2; abundance: .; v_gene: TRBV27; CDR3nt: TGTGCCAAGGGGGGGGTTCTCTATGGCTACACCTTC; CDR3aa: CAKGGVLYGYTF
d_gene: .; j_gene: TRBJ1-6; abundance: .; v_gene: TRBV19; CDR3nt: TGTGCCAGTAGGGTTGGGGCAGGAGGGAATTCACCCCTCCACTTT; CDR3aa: CASRVGAGGNSPLHF
d_gene: .; j_gene: TRBJ2-3; abundance: few; v_gene: TRBV6-1; CDR3nt: TGTGCCAGCAGTCACCCACAGAGCCCCACAGATACGCAGTATTTT; CDR3aa: CASSHPQSPTDTQYF